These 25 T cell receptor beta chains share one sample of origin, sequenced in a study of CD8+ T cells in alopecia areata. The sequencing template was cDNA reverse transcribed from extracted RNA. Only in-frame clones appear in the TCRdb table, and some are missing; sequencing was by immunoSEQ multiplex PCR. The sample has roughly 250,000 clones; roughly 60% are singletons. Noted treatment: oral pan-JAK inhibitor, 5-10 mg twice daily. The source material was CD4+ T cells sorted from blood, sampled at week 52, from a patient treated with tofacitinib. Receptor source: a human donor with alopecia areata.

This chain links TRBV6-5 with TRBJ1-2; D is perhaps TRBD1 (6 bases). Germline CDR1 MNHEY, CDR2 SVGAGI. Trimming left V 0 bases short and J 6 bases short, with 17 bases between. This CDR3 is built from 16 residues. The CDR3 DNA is TGTGCCAGCAGTTACTCAGGGACAAGAGGGTGGGATGGCTACACCTTC. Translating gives CASSYSGTRGWDGYTF.

The CDR3 loop reads CASSLSGTGGQPQHF. The CDR3 DNA is TGCGCCAGCAGCTTATCTGGGACAGGGGGACAGCCCCAGCATTTT. The gene calls are TRBV5-1 and TRBJ1-5, with 11 bases lining up with TRBD1. Per germline, CDR1 SGHRS and CDR2 YFSETQ. The V gene end was trimmed by 2 bases and the J gene end by 7 bases; junction bases not matched to a gene: 5. This CDR3 spans 15 amino acids.

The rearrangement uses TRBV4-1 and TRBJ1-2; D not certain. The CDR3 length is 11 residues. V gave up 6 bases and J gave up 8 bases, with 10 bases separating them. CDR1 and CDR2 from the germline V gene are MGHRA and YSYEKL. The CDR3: CASSAGSGYTF. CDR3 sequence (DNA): TGCGCCAGCAGTGCGGGGTCCGGCTACACCTTC.

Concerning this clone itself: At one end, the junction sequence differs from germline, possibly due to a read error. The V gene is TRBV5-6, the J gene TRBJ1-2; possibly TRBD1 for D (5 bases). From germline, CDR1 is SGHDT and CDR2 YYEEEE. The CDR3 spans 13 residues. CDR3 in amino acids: CASTLSGLPDYTF. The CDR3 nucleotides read TGTGCCAGCACCTTGTCGGGACTACCTGACTACACCTTC.

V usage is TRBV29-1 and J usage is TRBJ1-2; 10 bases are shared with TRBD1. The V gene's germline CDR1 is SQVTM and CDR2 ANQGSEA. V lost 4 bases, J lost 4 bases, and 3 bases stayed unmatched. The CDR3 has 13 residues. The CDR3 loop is CSVGDRGGYGYTF. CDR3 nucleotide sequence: TGCAGCGTTGGGGACAGGGGCGGCTATGGCTACACCTTC.

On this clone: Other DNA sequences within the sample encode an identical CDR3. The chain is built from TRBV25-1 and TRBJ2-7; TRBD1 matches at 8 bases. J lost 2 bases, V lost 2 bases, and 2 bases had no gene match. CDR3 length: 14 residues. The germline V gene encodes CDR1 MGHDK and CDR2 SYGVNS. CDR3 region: CASSEGQGTYEQYF. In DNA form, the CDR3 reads TGTGCCAGCAGTGAAGGACAGGGTACCTACGAGCAGTACTTC.

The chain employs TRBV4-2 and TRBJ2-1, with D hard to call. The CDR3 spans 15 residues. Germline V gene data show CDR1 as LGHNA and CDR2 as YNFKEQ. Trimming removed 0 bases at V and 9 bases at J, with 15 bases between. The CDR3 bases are TGTGCCAGCAGCCAAGATCTGCGCGGTACGGGTGAGCAGTTCTTC. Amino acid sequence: CASSQDLRGTGEQFF.

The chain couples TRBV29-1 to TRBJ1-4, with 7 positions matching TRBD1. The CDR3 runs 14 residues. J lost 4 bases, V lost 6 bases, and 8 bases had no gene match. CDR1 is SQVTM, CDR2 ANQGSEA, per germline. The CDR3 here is CSVAWTGVNEKLFF. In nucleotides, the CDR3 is TGCAGCGTAGCCTGGACAGGAGTTAATGAAAAACTGTTTTTT.

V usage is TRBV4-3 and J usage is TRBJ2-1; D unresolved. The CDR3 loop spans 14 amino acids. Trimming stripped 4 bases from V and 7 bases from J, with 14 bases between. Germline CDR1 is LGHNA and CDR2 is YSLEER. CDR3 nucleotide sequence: TGCGCCAGCAGCCTGAAAAGGTACGGGAATGAGCAGTTCTTC. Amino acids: CASSLKRYGNEQFF.

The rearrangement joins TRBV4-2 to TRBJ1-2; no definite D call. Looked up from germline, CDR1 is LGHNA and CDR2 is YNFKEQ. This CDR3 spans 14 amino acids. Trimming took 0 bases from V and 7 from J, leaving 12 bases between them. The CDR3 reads CASSQDSWRGGYTF. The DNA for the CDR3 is TGTGCCAGCAGCCAAGATAGTTGGCGAGGTGGCTACACCTTC.

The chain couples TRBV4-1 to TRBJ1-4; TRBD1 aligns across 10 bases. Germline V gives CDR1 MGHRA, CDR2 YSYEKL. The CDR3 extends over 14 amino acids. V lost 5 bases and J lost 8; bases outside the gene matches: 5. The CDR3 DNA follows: TGCGCCAGCAGCTACCGACAGGGGGCGGAAAAACTGTTTTTT. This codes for CASSYRQGAEKLFF.

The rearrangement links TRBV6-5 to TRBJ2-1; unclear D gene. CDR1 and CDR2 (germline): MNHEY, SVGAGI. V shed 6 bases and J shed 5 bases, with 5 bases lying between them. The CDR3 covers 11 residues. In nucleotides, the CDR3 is TGTGCCAGCAGAGGCCACAATGAGCAGTTCTTC. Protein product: CASRGHNEQFF.

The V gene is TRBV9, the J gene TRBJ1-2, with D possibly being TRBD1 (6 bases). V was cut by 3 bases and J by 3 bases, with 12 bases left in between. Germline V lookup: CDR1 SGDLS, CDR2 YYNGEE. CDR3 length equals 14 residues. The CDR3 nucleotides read TGTGCCAGCAGCGCCGGGGGACAAGACTATGGCTACACCTTC. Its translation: CASSAGGQDYGYTF.

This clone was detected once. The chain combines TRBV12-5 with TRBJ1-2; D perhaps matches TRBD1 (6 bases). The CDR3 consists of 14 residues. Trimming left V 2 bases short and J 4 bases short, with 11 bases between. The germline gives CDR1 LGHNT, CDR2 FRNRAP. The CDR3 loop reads CASGLTGFGYGYTF. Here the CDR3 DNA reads TGTGCTAGTGGTTTGACAGGGTTCGGCTATGGCTACACCTTC.

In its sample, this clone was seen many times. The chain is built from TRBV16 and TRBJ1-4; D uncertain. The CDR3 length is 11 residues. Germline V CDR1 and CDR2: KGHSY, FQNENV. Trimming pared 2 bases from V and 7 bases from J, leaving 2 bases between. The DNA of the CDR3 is TGTGCCAGCAGCCAAGGTGAAAAACTGTTTTTT. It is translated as CASSQGEKLFF. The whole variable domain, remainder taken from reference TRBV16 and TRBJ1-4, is GEEVAQTPKHLVRGEGQKAKLYCAPIKGHSYVFWYQQVLKNEFKFLISFQNENVFDETGMPKERFSAKCLPNSPCSLEIQATKLEDSAVYFCASSQGEKLFFGSGTQLSVL.

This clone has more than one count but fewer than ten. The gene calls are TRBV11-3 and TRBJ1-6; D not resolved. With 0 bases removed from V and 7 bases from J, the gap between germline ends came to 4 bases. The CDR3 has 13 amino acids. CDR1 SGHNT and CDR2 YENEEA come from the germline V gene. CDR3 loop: CASSLEGNSPLHF. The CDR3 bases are TGTGCCAGCAGCTTAGAGGGAAATTCACCCCTCCACTTT. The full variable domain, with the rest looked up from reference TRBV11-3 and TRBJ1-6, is EAGVVQSPRYKIIEKKQPVAFWCNPISGHNTLYWYLQNLGQGPELLIRYENEEAVDDSQLPKDRFSAERLKGVDSTLKIQPAELGDSAVYLCASSLEGNSPLHFGNGTRLTVT.

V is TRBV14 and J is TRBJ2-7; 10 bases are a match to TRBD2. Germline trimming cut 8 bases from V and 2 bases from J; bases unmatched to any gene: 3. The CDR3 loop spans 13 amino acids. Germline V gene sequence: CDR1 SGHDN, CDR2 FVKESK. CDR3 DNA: TGTGCCAGCCGGACTAGCGGAACCTACGAGCAGTACTTC. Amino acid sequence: CASRTSGTYEQYF.

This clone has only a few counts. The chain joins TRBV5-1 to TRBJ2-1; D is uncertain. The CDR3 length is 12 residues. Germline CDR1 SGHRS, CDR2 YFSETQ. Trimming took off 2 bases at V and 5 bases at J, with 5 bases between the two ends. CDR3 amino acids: CASSFGNNEQFF. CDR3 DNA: TGCGCCAGCAGCTTTGGAAACAATGAGCAGTTCTTC. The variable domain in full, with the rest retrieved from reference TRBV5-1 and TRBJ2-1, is KAGVTQTPRYLIKTRGQQVTLSCSPISGHRSVSWYQQTPGQGLQFLFEYFSETQRNKGNFPGRFSGRQFSNSRSEMNVSTLELGDSALYLCASSFGNNEQFFGPGTRLTVL.

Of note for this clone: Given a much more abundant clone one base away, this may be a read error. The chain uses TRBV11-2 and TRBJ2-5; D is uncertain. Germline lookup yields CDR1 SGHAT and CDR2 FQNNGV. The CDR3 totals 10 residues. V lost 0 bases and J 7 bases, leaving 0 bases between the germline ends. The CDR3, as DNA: TGTGCCAGCAGCTTAGAGACCCAGTACTTC. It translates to CASSLETQYF.

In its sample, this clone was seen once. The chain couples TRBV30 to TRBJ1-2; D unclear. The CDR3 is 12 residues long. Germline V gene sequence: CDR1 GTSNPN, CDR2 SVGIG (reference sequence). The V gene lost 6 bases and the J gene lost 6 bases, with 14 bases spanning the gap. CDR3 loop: CACPGILHGYTF. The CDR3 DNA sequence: TGTGCCTGCCCTGGGATCCTCCATGGCTACACCTTC.

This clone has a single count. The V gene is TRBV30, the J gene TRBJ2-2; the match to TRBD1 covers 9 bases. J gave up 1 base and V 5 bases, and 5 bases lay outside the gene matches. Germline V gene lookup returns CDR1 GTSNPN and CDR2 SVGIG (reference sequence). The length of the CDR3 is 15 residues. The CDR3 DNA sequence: TGTGCCTGGGGAACGGGACAGGGGAACACCGGGGAGCTGTTTTTT. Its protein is CAWGTGQGNTGELFF.

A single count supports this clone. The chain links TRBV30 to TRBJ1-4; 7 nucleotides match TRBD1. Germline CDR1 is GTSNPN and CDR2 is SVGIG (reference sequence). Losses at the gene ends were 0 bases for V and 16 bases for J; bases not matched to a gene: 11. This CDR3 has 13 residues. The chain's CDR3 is CAWSVLTGVGRFF. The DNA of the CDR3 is TGTGCCTGGAGTGTACTAACAGGGGTTGGTCGGTTTTTT. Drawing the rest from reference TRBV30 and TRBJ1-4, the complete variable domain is SQTIHQWPATLVQPVGSPLSLECTVEGTSNPNLYWYRQAAGRGLQLLFYSVGIGQISSEVPQNLSASRPQDRQFILSSKKLLLSDSGFYLCAWSVLTGVGRFFGSGTQLSVL.

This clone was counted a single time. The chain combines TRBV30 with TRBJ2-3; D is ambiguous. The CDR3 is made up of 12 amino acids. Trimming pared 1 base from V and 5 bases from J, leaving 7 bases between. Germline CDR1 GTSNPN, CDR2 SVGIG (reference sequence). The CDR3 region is CAWSAPVDTQYF. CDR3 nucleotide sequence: TGTGCCTGGAGTGCTCCCGTAGATACGCAGTATTTT.

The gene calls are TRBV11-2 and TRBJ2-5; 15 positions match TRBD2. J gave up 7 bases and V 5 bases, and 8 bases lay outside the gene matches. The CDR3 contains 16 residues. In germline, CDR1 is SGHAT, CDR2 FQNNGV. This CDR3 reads CASSRPGLAGGRTQYF. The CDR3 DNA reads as TGTGCCAGCAGCCGTCCTGGACTAGCGGGGGGGCGGACCCAGTACTTC.

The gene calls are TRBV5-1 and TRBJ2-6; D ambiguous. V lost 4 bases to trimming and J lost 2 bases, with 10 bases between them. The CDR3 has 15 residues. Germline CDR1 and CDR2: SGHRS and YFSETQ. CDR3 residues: CASSRTVTGANVLTF. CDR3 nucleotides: TGCGCCAGCAGCCGAACAGTGACTGGGGCCAACGTCCTGACTTTC.